This passage covers 5 T cell receptor beta chains from one sample sequenced in a study of blood T cell repertoires in COVID-19. Measured with immunoSEQ multiplex PCR; TCRdb has only the in-frame clones, and not every one. The sample lists about 270,000 clones; under 90% were seen once. Sample: peripheral blood. These receptors were collected from a woman in her 50s who had recovered from COVID-19.

Worth noting for this clone: Within the sample, other DNA sequences also encode this same CDR3. This rearrangement joins TRBV5-1 to TRBJ2-3, with 7 bases aligning to TRBD1. The CDR3 extends over 14 amino acids. CDR1 is SGHRS, CDR2 YFSETQ, per germline. V dropped 4 bases and J dropped 2; count of bases not matched to a gene: 4. The CDR3 loop reads CASSRGGPTDTQYF. The CDR3 DNA follows: TGCGCCAGCAGCCGAGGGGGCCCCACAGATACGCAGTATTTT.

This clone was recorded only once. The chain uses TRBV5-4 and TRBJ1-6, with D possibly matching TRBD1 (5 bases). The V end was cut by 3 bases, the J end by 8 bases, with 9 bases between. CDR1 is SGHNT and CDR2 is YYREEE in the germline V gene (reference sequence). CDR3 length equals 13 residues. CDR3 in amino acids: CASSYRGDSPLHF. CDR3 bases: TGTGCCAGCAGCTACCGGGGGGATTCACCCCTCCACTTT.

The V call is TRBV4-1, the J call TRBJ2-3; perhaps TRBD1 as D (5 bases). The CDR3 is 16 residues long. Germline-derived CDR1 and CDR2 are MGHRA and YSYEKL. V shed 1 base and J shed 1 base, with 12 bases lying between them. The CDR3 protein is CASSQGIGAGTDTQYF. The CDR3 DNA reads TGCGCCAGCAGCCAAGGAATAGGGGCCGGCACAGATACGCAGTATTTT.

V is TRBV27 and J is TRBJ2-5, with a weak D call TRBD1 (6 bases). Trimming left V 6 bases short and J 0 bases short, with 14 bases between. Germline V gene data show CDR1 as MNHEY and CDR2 as SMNVEV (reference sequence). The CDR3 is 15 amino acids. The CDR3 spells CASSPDWDNQETQYF. CDR3 bases: TGTGCCAGCAGCCCCGATTGGGACAACCAAGAGACCCAGTACTTC.

This rearrangement joins TRBV5-5 to TRBJ2-7; 8 bases are shared with TRBD2. Trimming removed 3 bases from V and 4 bases from J; junction bases left unmatched: 9. The length of the CDR3 is 15 residues. From germline, CDR1 is SGHKS and CDR2 YYEKEE (reference sequence). In DNA, the CDR3 is TGTGCCAGCAGCTACAGCGTTAGCGGGGATTACGAGCAGTACTTC. Its translation: CASSYSVSGDYEQYF.